This entry concerns a single TCR beta chain. There is no known antigen for this receptor. No per-base quality is available; no much larger clone lies one base away. The sample is drawn from a study of identical twins (dated by TCRdb to the mid-2010s). Notes on the research overall: TCR alpha and beta repertoires from monozygotic twins, unrelated adults of various ages and cord blood were deep-sequenced to test whether fetal clonotypes persist. To rule out contamination, the twin experiments were replicated at different times with different library preparation protocols. Study-wide findings and limitations: Invariant T cells such as MAIT and iNKT could partly confound zero-insertion analyses, though diverse VJ usage argued against this for most clonotypes. Recombination models systematically underestimated out-of-frame TCR alpha sharing in monozygotic twins but agreed with sharing between unrelated individuals. The excess sharing between twins in beta out-of-frame sequences was weaker because fewer shared sequences reduced the signal-to-noise ratio. Compared with coincidental sharing between unrelated individuals, an excess of low generation-probability sequences was observed among out-of-frame TCR alpha sequences shared between twins. Abundant cord blood beta clonotypes carried fewer insertions; young adult naive repertoires showed a weaker similar trend, while memory repertoires showed none. Because the same donors could not be followed over many years, the conclusions relied on cross-sectional statistical analysis.

Trimming removed 6 bases from V and 8 bases from J; the gene matches leave 3 bases unexplained. The CDR3 measures 13 amino acids from cysteine to phenylalanine. Here the CDR3 DNA is all that survives: 39 bases in frame from base 1. All donors were healthy Caucasians. The twin cohort comprised three pairs of female monozygotic twins, all aged roughly 18 to 29 years. Peripheral blood mononuclear cells were used as the source from which RNA for TCR libraries was isolated. The library was built by means of 5' RACE. The listed sequencing device is Illumina HiSeq 2000. Template switching introduced a universal primer binding site; the final cDNA contained a unique molecular identifier, enabling accurate counting of TCR cDNA molecules. Specific primers in the conserved constant-segment region were used to synthesize first-strand cDNA for the TCR alpha and beta chains. To control for contamination, every cDNA library was double barcoded, receiving both a SMART-Mk sample barcode and Illumina barcodes. TruSeq adapter sequences, together with Illumina sample barcodes, were added in two successive PCR steps. The TCR alpha and beta cDNA libraries were sequenced on the Illumina HiSeq platform using custom primers. On the study's bioinformatics: Unique molecular identifiers were extracted from raw reads with MiGEC, and CDR3 positions were determined with MiXCR. Recombination models were inferred per individual with the repgenHMM and IGoR tools using an EM algorithm. Shared clonotype analysis was performed with the tcR package in R, normalizing sharing by the product of cloneset sizes. To study raw recombination without the effects of thymic and clonal selection, out-of-frame nonproductive sequences were analyzed. TCRdb reanalyzed the raw reads on its own, using fastp at Q25 for trimming and MiXCR for clone calling, and kept in-frame beta chains. Each record represents a unique CDR3 protein, reported with the most common genes and DNA among its rows. TCRdb, rather than the study authors, made the V and J calls. The sample contains hundreds of thousands of distinct CDR3 sequences, approximately 18% of them found a single time. Under 15% of the sample is held by the ten biggest clonotypes.

These data were also filed under a second study, of T cells expressing NK-cell markers. The other study reports the following: Three sorted T-cell subsets (CD3+CD56+NKG2C+, CD3+CD56+NKG2C- and CD3+CD56-NKG2C+) from roughly 8 donors had their TCR beta-chain repertoires profiled. Of the eight sequenced donors, seven were found to be HCMV-seropositive and one was found to be HCMV-seronegative. In several experiments an anti-gammadeltaTCR antibody was added to restrict sorting to alphabetaTCR-expressing T cells. In about 6 donors, the dominant CD3+CD56+NKG2C+ clonotypes were found to rank among the top 10 CD8+ clonotypes and to make up 1.0-7.0% of CD8+ T cells. Those dominant clonotypes were again the most abundant among CD3+CD56-NKG2C+ cells in a few donors, at about 25-65%. It remained unclear whether the expanded NKG2C-expressing T cell clones were specific for HCMV antigens. All eight donors whose samples were sequenced were randomly selected healthy volunteers, three of them men and five women. HCMV-specific IgG was detected in serum with a commercial ELISA kit to determine HCMV serostatus. For about 6 donors, unsorted PBMC were also used to sequence bulk peripheral blood T-cell repertoires. Reads were demultiplexed and grouped by UMI with MIGEC, and clonotypes were assembled and quantified with MiTCR. To remove erroneous sequences, TCR cDNA sequences were retained only when supported by two or more reads. The tcR package was used for downstream repertoire analysis, and clonotypes were matched between fractions using CDR3 nucleotide sequence together with V segment. VDJmatch was used to annotate antigen specificity against VDJdb, with one amino acid substitution allowed in CDR3.

Here the chain combines TRBV12-3 or TRBV12-4 and TRBJ2-1, and TRBD2 aligns with 11 junction nucleotides. The sequencing sample was made of PBMCs. The sequence was obtained from a woman aged 18-35 years in good health. Here is the DNA: TGTGCCAGCAGGACTAGCGGGATCCATGAGCAGTTCTTC. It encodes CASRTSGIHEQFF.